This T cell receptor (beta chain) was obtained from a study of human T cells and chemical hapten exposure. TCRdb processed the RACE reads anew with MiXCR; each CDR3 protein has one entry. This table holds approximately 33,000 distinct CDR3 sequences, 7% to 8.5% found once. Looked up from germline, CDR1 is SQVTM and CDR2 is ANQGSEA. Trimming removed 8 bases at V and 7 bases at J, with 18 bases between. The CDR3 length is 12 residues. The time point denotes: healthy volunteer bleed at 2 weeks. It was unfractionated whole blood from which total RNA was extracted. By proportion, this clonotype is medium-sized.

The receptor's source is a human donor in good health. Some clones in this sample may be carry-over from other donors' samples. The rearrangement uses TRBV29-1 and TRBJ2-7, with D possibly TRBD2 on 5 matching bases. Sequenced sample: whole blood. Here the CDR3 DNA reads TGCAGCTTCGGACGGAAATCGGGAGAGCAGTACTTC. It encodes CSFGRKSGEQYF.